Following are 25 T cell receptor beta chains from one sample sequenced in a study of cytomegalovirus exposure and HLA in healthy donors. PCR involved 60 Vbeta and 13 Jbeta primers. Sequenced by immunoSEQ multiplex PCR; TCRdb stores in-frame clones only, minus some. The sample has 180,000 or so clones; around 77% are singletons. Input material: PBMCs. These receptors were taken from a woman between 25 and 40 years old in good health and CMV-seropositive.

The chain has TRBV5-1 and TRBJ2-5, with TRBD1 as a possible D gene (6 bases). The germline gives CDR1 SGHRS, CDR2 YFSETQ. V lost 2 bases and J 2 bases, leaving 13 bases between the germline ends. The CDR3 sequence is 15 residues long. DNA for the CDR3: TGCGCCAGCAGCTTACAGGGCGTGGAACAAGAGACCCAGTACTTC. It codes for CASSLQGVEQETQYF. The whole variable domain, remainder taken from reference TRBV5-1 and TRBJ2-5, is KAGVTQTPRYLIKTRGQQVTLSCSPISGHRSVSWYQQTPGQGLQFLFEYFSETQRNKGNFPGRFSGRQFSNSRSEMNVSTLELGDSALYLCASSLQGVEQETQYFGPGTRLLVL.

The chain links TRBV28 to TRBJ2-2; the D gene is possibly TRBD1 (6 bases). Trimming shortened V by 7 bases and J by 3 bases, and 15 bases separated the two germline ends. Germline CDR1 is MDHEN and CDR2 is SYDVKM. CDR3 length: 15 amino acids. CDR3 in DNA: TGTGCCAGCACCCTCTCGACAGGATACACCGGGGAGCTGTTTTTT. It specifies CASTLSTGYTGELFF.

This clone appeared a few times. The chain uses TRBV9 and TRBJ1-1, with 10 bases identical to TRBD1. The CDR3 length is 16 residues. The V segment lost 2 bases and the J segment 2 bases; nucleotides outside the gene matches: 6. Germline lookup yields CDR1 SGDLS and CDR2 YYNGEE. CDR3 in amino acids: CASSVGTGAFNTEAFF. The CDR3 region has the DNA TGTGCCAGCAGCGTTGGGACAGGGGCGTTCAACACTGAAGCTTTCTTT.

The gene calls are TRBV9 and TRBJ1-2; 7 positions match TRBD1. V was clipped by 2 bases and J by 6 bases; unmatched bases: 7. The CDR3 has 14 amino acids. CDR1 is SGDLS and CDR2 is YYNGEE in the germline V gene. The CDR3 spells CASSVVDRVDGYTF. The CDR3 DNA is TGTGCCAGCAGCGTTGTTGACAGGGTCGATGGCTACACCTTC.

The V gene is TRBV6-5, the J gene TRBJ2-1; maybe TRBD2 (5 bases). Germline-derived CDR1 and CDR2 are MNHEY and SVGAGI. This CDR3 region has 16 residues. Trimming left V 2 bases short and J 9 bases short, with 20 bases between. The CDR3 here is CASSYDFGSRGGEQFF. CDR3 bases: TGTGCCAGCAGTTACGATTTTGGCTCCCGGGGTGGTGAGCAGTTCTTC.

The J gene is TRBJ1-1, the V gene TRBV5-6, with 10 bases aligning to TRBD1. Germline assignment: CDR1 SGHDT and CDR2 YYEEEE. J gave up 4 bases and V 4 bases, and 7 bases lay outside the gene matches. The CDR3 is 15 residues long. The CDR3 here is CASSGRWTGGTEAFF. CDR3 nucleotide sequence: TGTGCCAGCAGCGGGCGTTGGACAGGGGGCACTGAAGCTTTCTTT.

CDR3 nucleotide sequence: TGTGCCAGCAGTGAAAGGAGGTTTGAAGCTTTCTTT. This encodes CASSERRFEAFF. The chain has TRBV2 and TRBJ1-1; no definite D call. Germline V lookup: CDR1 SNHLY, CDR2 FYNNEI. With 2 bases removed from V and 7 bases from J, the gap between germline ends came to 8 bases. This CDR3 is built from 12 residues.

The chain recombines TRBV7-9 with TRBJ1-2; D unclear. The V end lost 4 bases, the J end lost 1 base, and 10 bases lay between the germline ends. Germline V lookup: CDR1 SEHNR, CDR2 FQNEAQ (reference sequence). The CDR3 extends over 14 amino acids. The CDR3 bases are TGTGCCAGCAGCTCCCCGGAGCATAACTATGGCTACACCTTC. It specifies CASSSPEHNYGYTF.

The gene calls are TRBV9 and TRBJ2-3; perhaps TRBD2 as D (5 bases). This CDR3 spans 16 amino acids. Trimming left V 0 bases short and J 6 bases short, with 17 bases between. Germline-derived CDR1 and CDR2 are SGDLS and YYNGEE. Here the CDR3 DNA reads TGTGCCAGCAGCGTAGAGTCTATCCTAGCTGGGGATACGCAGTATTTT. Translating it yields CASSVESILAGDTQYF.

This clone was picked up a small number of times. The J gene is TRBJ1-2, the V gene TRBV28; 7 positions match TRBD1. The germline CDR1 and CDR2 sequences are MDHEN and SYDVKM. This CDR3 has 14 residues. The junction had 6 bases not matched to a gene; V was cut back by 5 bases and J by 3 bases. As DNA, the CDR3 is TGTGCCAGCAGTGTGACAGGGACCCACTATGGCTACACCTTC. It yields the protein CASSVTGTHYGYTF.

The rearrangement links TRBV11-2 to TRBJ1-1, with D possibly matching TRBD1 (6 bases). This CDR3 contains 14 residues. Germline V gene sequence: CDR1 SGHAT, CDR2 FQNNGV. V was trimmed by 1 base and J by 7 bases, leaving 13 bases between them. The CDR3 nucleotides are TGTGCCAGCAGCTTAGCCCGGACAGAAGTTGAAGCTTTCTTT. It encodes CASSLARTEVEAFF.

This chain joins TRBV7-9 and TRBJ2-3; D is unclear. The CDR3 extends over 16 amino acids. Trimming left V 1 base short and J 7 bases short, with 18 bases between. CDR1 is SEHNR and CDR2 is FQNEAQ in the germline V gene (reference sequence). This chain's CDR3 is CASSLGSGGTLHTQYF. CDR3 bases: TGTGCCAGCAGCTTAGGTTCAGGTGGCACCCTCCATACGCAGTATTTT.

V usage is TRBV5-1 and J usage is TRBJ1-1; 8 positions match TRBD1. The CDR3 has 15 residues. Germline-derived CDR1 and CDR2 are SGHRS and YFSETQ. Losses at the gene ends were 4 bases for V and 1 base for J; bases not matched to a gene: 6. CDR3 loop: CASSLGQGGNTEAFF. CDR3 DNA: TGCGCCAGCAGCCTCGGACAGGGAGGGAACACTGAAGCTTTCTTT.

The J gene is TRBJ1-1, the V gene TRBV29-1; possible D gene TRBD1, 5 bases. Per germline, CDR1 SQVTM and CDR2 ANQGSEA. The CDR3 loop spans 11 amino acids. V was pared by 4 bases and J by 6 bases, with 9 bases between. The CDR3 DNA is TGCAGCGTTGTCGGGGGACCTGAAGCTTTCTTT. This translates into CSVVGGPEAFF. Full variable domain (missing parts from reference TRBV29-1 and TRBJ1-1): SAVISQKPSRDICQRGTSLTIQCQVDSQVTMMFWYRQQPGQSLTLIATANQGSEATYESGFVIDKFPISRPNLTFSTLTVSNMSPEDSSIYLCSVVGGPEAFFGQGTRLTVV.

This chain links TRBV19 with TRBJ1-1; D is unclear. The germline gives CDR1 LNHDA, CDR2 SQIVND (reference sequence). Between the trimmed V and J ends, which lost 5 bases and 6 bases, there was a span of 19 bases. The CDR3 covers 15 residues. The CDR3 nucleotides are TGTGCCAGTAGTCCCCTCAGTGAGGGAGGGTCTGAAGCTTTCTTT. It codes for CASSPLSEGGSEAFF.

The gene calls are TRBV18 and TRBJ2-5; 9 positions match TRBD2. J was trimmed by 5 bases and V by 4 bases; bases with no gene match: 11. Germline V lookup: CDR1 KGHSH, CDR2 LQKENI. This CDR3 spans 16 amino acids. The CDR3 region is CASSRTPGLASETQYF. CDR3 coding DNA: TGTGCCAGCTCACGAACGCCAGGACTAGCGTCCGAGACCCAGTACTTC.

This sequence joins TRBV7-8 and TRBJ1-1, with D uncertain. The length of the CDR3 is 13 residues. Germline V gene data show CDR1 as SGHVS and CDR2 as FQNEAQ. The germline V and J ends were trimmed by 2 bases and 11 bases, with 15 bases remaining between them. CDR3 region: CASSLSETPGAFF. Here the CDR3 DNA reads TGTGCCAGCAGCTTATCGGAGACGCCTGGGGCTTTCTTT.

In this sample, this clone turned up once. Different DNA sequences within this sample yield the same CDR3. The chain uses TRBV9 and TRBJ2-1; 7 bases fit TRBD2. Losses at the gene ends were 0 bases for V and 0 bases for J; bases not matched to a gene: 3. The CDR3 spans 16 residues. The V gene's germline CDR1 is SGDLS and CDR2 YYNGEE. CDR3 DNA sequence: TGTGCCAGCAGCGTAGTCGGGGGGAGCTCCTACAATGAGCAGTTCTTC. This gives the protein CASSVVGGSSYNEQFF. The full variable domain, its missing parts supplied by reference TRBV9 and TRBJ2-1, is DSGVTQTPKHLITATGQRVTLRCSPRSGDLSVYWYQQSLDQGLQFLIQYYNGEERAKGNILERFSAQQFPDLHSELNLSSLELGDSALYFCASSVVGGSSYNEQFFGPGTRLTVL.

This CDR3 is CASSLGESGGNYEQYF. DNA for the CDR3: TGTGCCAGCAGCTTAGGGGAGTCGGGGGGCAACTACGAGCAGTACTTC. The gene calls are TRBV7-9 and TRBJ2-7; possibly TRBD2 for D (7 bases). Germline V gene lookup returns CDR1 SEHNR and CDR2 FQNEAQ (reference sequence). Trimming left V 1 base short and J 3 bases short, with 16 bases between. There are 16 residues in the CDR3.

This sequence joins TRBV6-5 and TRBJ1-5; D is unresolved. Germline CDR1 reads MNHEY; CDR2 reads SVGAGI. CDR3 length equals 14 residues. Trimming stripped 6 bases from V and 3 bases from J, with 12 bases between. The CDR3 sequence: CASSPRGYNQPQHF. The CDR3 DNA reads TGTGCCAGCAGCCCTCGCGGCTACAATCAGCCCCAGCATTTT.

The gene calls are TRBV6-5 and TRBJ1-2; D is possibly TRBD1 (5 bases). Germline V gives CDR1 MNHEY, CDR2 SVGAGI. V was trimmed by 5 bases and J by 5 bases, leaving 12 bases between them. There are 13 residues in the CDR3. The CDR3 DNA reads as TGTGCCAGCAGTCAGACGACAGAATATGGCTACACCTTC. Its protein is CASSQTTEYGYTF.

The chain has TRBV14 and TRBJ1-2; D remains ambiguous. This CDR3 spans 13 amino acids. Trimming cost V 4 bases and J 7 bases, with 13 bases left between them. Germline-derived CDR1 and CDR2 are SGHDN and FVKESK. This CDR3 is CASSPNLEGGYTF. The CDR3 nucleotides read TGTGCCAGCAGCCCCAACTTGGAGGGTGGCTACACCTTC.

CDR3 nucleotide sequence: TGTGCCAGCAGTCAATCCTCGGACAGGGGCCAATATGGCTACACCTTC. Protein product: CASSQSSDRGQYGYTF. This chain joins TRBV7-2 and TRBJ1-2; 9 positions agree with TRBD1. The CDR3 is made up of 16 amino acids. The trim removed 6 bases at V and 5 bases at J, leaving 13 bases unmatched. Germline-derived CDR1 and CDR2 are SGHTA and FQGNSA. Filled out from reference TRBV7-2 and TRBJ1-2, the complete variable domain reads GAGVSQSPSNKVTEKGKDVELRCDPISGHTALYWYRQSLGQGLEFLIYFQGNSAPDKSGLPSDRFSAERTGGSVSTLTIQRTQQEDSAVYLCASSQSSDRGQYGYTFGSGTRLTVV.

V gene TRBV6-4 combines with J gene TRBJ1-1, with D uncertain. This CDR3 is 11 amino acids long. Trimming shortened V by 6 bases and J by 5 bases, and 7 bases separated the two germline ends. Germline assignment: CDR1 MRHNA and CDR2 SNTAGT. The DNA for the CDR3 is TGTGCCAGCAGAGGAGGGACTGAAGCTTTCTTT. It translates to CASRGGTEAFF.

This sequence joins TRBV19 and TRBJ1-5; D remains ambiguous. Germline-derived CDR1 and CDR2 are LNHDA and SQIVND (reference sequence). The CDR3 spans 13 residues. V lost 5 bases to trimming and J lost 7 bases, with 12 bases between them. The CDR3, as DNA: TGTGCCAGTAGTGCTGGGTTGCGGCAGCCCCAGCATTTT. Translated: CASSAGLRQPQHF.